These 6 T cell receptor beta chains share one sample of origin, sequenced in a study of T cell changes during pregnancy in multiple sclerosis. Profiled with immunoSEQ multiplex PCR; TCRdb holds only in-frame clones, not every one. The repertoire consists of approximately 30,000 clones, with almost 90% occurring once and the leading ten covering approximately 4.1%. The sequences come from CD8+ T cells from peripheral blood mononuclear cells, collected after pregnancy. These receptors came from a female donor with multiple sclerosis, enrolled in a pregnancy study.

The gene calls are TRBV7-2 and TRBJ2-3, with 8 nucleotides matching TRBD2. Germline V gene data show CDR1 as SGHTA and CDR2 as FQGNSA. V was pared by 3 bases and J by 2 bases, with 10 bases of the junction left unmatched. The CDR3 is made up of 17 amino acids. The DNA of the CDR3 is TGTGCCAGCAGCTTCATCCCGGGACTAGAAGCCACAGATACGCAGTATTTT. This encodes CASSFIPGLEATDTQYF.

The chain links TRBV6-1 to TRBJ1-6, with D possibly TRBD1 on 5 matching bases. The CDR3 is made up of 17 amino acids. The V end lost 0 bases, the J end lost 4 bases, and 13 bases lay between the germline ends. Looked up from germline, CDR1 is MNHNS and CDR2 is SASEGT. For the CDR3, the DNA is TGTGCCAGCAGTGAAGCGGCAGGGCAGGGTTATAATTCACCCCTCCACTTT. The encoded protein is CASSEAAGQGYNSPLHF.

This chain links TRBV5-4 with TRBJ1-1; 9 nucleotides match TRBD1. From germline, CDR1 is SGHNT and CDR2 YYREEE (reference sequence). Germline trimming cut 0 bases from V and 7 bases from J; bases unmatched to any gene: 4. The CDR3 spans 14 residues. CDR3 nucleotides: TGTGCCAGCAGCTTGGGGGACAGGGTGATTGAAGCTTTCTTT. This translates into CASSLGDRVIEAFF.

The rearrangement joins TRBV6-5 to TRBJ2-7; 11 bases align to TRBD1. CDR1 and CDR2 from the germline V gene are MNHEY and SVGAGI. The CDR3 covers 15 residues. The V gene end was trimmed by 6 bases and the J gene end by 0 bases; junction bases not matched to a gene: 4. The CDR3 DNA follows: TGTGCCAGCAGGGCGGGACAGGGGGTCTCCTACGAGCAGTACTTC. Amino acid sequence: CASRAGQGVSYEQYF.

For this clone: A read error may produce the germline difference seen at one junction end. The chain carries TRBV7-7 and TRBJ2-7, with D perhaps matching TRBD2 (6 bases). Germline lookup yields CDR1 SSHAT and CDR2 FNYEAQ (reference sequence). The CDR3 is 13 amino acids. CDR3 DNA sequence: TGTGCTAGCAGCTTAGCGGCGGGCTGGGAGCAGTACTTC. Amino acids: CASSLAAGWEQYF.

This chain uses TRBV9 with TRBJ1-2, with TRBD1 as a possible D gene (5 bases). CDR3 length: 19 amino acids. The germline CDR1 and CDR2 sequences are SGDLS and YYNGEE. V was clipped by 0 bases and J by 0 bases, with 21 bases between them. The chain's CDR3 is CASSVAGRRGVSSNYGYTF. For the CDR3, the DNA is TGTGCCAGCAGCGTAGCCGGGAGGAGGGGAGTTTCTTCTAACTATGGCTACACCTTC.